This T cell receptor (beta chain) comes out of a study of cytomegalovirus exposure and HLA in healthy donors. Study outcomes and limitations: In all likelihood, a cluster of highly shared sequence variants was a sequencing artifact.

In the case of this clone: Its matching antigen is unknown.

Germline V gene sequence: CDR1 SGHTA, CDR2 FQGTGA. The CDR3 has 15 amino acids. V was clipped by 5 bases and J by 9 bases, with 20 bases between them. Both 60 Vbeta primers and 13 Jbeta primers went into the PCR. Using immunoSEQ multiplex PCR, the repertoire was profiled, and TCRdb retains in-frame clones only, with some absent. This table holds about 160,000 clones. This receptor was identified in a woman aged 55-69 years in good health and CMV-seronegative. Sequencing was carried out using PBMCs. This chain links TRBV7-3 with TRBJ2-1; D is possibly TRBD2 (8 bases). Written as DNA, the CDR3 is TGTGCCAGCAGCACAGGGGCGGGAGGATTACTTGAGCAGTTCTTC. Its protein product is CASSTGAGGLLEQFF.